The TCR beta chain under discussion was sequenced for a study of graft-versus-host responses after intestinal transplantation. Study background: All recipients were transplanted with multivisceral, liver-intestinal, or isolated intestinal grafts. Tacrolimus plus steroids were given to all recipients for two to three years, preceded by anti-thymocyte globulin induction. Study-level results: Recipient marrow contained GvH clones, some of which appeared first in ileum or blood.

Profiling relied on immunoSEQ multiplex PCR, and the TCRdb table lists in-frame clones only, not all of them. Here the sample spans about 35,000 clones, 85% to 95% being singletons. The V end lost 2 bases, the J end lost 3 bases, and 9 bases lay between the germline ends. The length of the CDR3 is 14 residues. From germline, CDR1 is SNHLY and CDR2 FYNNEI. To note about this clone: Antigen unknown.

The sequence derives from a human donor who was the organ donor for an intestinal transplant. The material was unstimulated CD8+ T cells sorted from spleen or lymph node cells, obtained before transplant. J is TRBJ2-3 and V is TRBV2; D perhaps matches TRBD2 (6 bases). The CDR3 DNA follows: TGTGCCAGCAGTGAAAGGGCGGGAACAGATACGCAGTATTTT. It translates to CASSERAGTDTQYF.